This T cell receptor (beta chain) is drawn from a study of cytomegalovirus exposure and HLA in healthy donors. The CMV serostatus of this donor went unrecorded. Of note for this clone: Its antigen is currently unknown.

60 Vbeta and 13 Jbeta primers were used in PCR. Profiled with immunoSEQ multiplex PCR; TCRdb holds only in-frame clones, not every one. The sample holds 35,000 to 55,000 clones; around two thirds are singletons and the top ten take about 8.5%. Findings of the study overall: A list of 164 TCR beta chains associated with cytomegalovirus was given. It was reportedly the case that the classifier diagnosed cytomegalovirus status with high specificity and sensitivity.

This CDR3 is 16 amino acids long. V shed 4 bases and J 5 bases; nucleotides not matched to a gene: 11. In germline, CDR1 is SGHNT, CDR2 YYREEE (reference sequence). The chain combines TRBV5-4 with TRBJ2-5, with TRBD1 matching over 10 bases. Material for sequencing was PBMCs. This receptor was taken from a human donor in good health. CDR3 in amino acids: CASSPDRGGNTETQYF. CDR3 DNA: TGTGCCAGCAGCCCGGACAGGGGGGGAAACACGGAGACCCAGTACTTC.